The clone carrying this T cell receptor beta chain was seen ten or more times. Antigen unknown. V dropped 5 bases and J dropped 2; count of bases not matched to a gene: 6. Germline CDR1 SGHTA, CDR2 FQGTGA. The CDR3 runs 15 residues. This entry is derived from a study of blood T cells in healthy people across ages. The wider study: Per every two T cells, about one barcoded beta molecule was captured by template switching.

Study-wide findings and caveats: While age rose, TCR beta diversity per million T cells dropped in a roughly linear way. What prevented conclusive comparison of naive and antigen-experienced cells was that PBMCs were unsorted.

A second roughly 7 to 11 cycle PCR used barcoded and J-beta primers. Every single cDNA molecule received a tag from a template-switch adaptor with 12 random nucleotides. Each CDR3 protein is one row after TCRdb ran MiXCR on the 5' RACE reads. The repertoire holds some 670,000 distinct CDR3 sequences, with about 51% as singletons. Specimen: blood. This sequence was found in a woman older than 75 in good health. V and J are TRBV7-3 and TRBJ1-2; 9 nucleotides line up with TRBD1. The CDR3 DNA reads TGTGCCAGCAGCCCAAGAGGGACAGGGAACTATGGCTACACCTTC. This encodes CASSPRGTGNYGYTF.